The text below deals with one T cell receptor (beta chain). In the study's own analysis: Estimation of nucleated cell counts relied on the amplification of reference gene primers. The table came from immunoSEQ multiplex PCR; TCRdb's copy has only in-frame clones and leaves some out. The V and J calls and clone size come from that table; D and trimming were worked out from the DNA. Here the sample spans roughly 200,000 clones, roughly 94% being singletons. This record comes from a study of blood T cell repertoires in COVID-19. CDR3 size: 13 residues. V was clipped by 5 bases and J by 7 bases; unmatched bases: 5. The germline gives CDR1 SGHTA, CDR2 FQGTGA.

The receptor was isolated from a man younger than 45 with COVID-19, enrolled during active disease. Sequencing input: peripheral blood. The rearrangement links TRBV7-3 to TRBJ1-2; 9 bases align to TRBD1. The DNA for the CDR3 is TGTGCCAGCAGCCGCGACAGGGGGGTTGGCTACACCTTC. It is translated as CASSRDRGVGYTF.